A single sample is the source of the 10 T cell receptor beta chains below, sequenced in a study of blood T cell repertoires in COVID-19. TCRdb's table, derived via immunoSEQ multiplex PCR, lists solely in-frame clones and lacks some. The top ten clones hold 6% of a sample with about 200,000 clones, 85% to 90% of them seen once. Sequenced input: peripheral blood. These receptors originate from a man in his forties with active or convalescent COVID-19.

V and J are TRBV5-1 and TRBJ2-2, with D possibly TRBD1 on 5 matching bases. The CDR3 sequence is 16 residues long. V was clipped by 5 bases and J by 3 bases, with 17 bases between them. Per germline, CDR1 SGHRS and CDR2 YFSETQ. Here the CDR3 reads CASSLFRGADTGELFF. The CDR3 DNA reads TGCGCCAGCAGTCTGTTTAGGGGCGCGGACACCGGGGAGCTGTTTTTT.

The chain combines TRBV5-6 with TRBJ2-7, with 14 bases fitting TRBD2. V dropped 4 bases and J dropped 0; count of bases not matched to a gene: 6. Germline V gives CDR1 SGHDT, CDR2 YYEEEE. This CDR3 is 17 amino acids long. The CDR3 is CASSVGGTSGGSYEQYF. The CDR3 bases are TGTGCCAGCAGCGTCGGCGGGACTAGCGGGGGCTCCTACGAGCAGTACTTC. The full variable domain, rest sourced from reference TRBV5-6 and TRBJ2-7, is DAGVTQSPTHLIKTRGQQVTLRCSPKSGHDTVSWYQQALGQGPQFIFQYYEEEERQRGNFPDRFSGHQFPNYSSELNVNALLLGDSALYLCASSVGGTSGGSYEQYFGPGTRLTVT.

The chain recombines TRBV5-1 with TRBJ1-1, with D maybe TRBD1 (5 bases). This CDR3 has 13 amino acids. The V end was cut by 6 bases, the J end by 1 base, with 10 bases between. Germline V lookup: CDR1 SGHRS, CDR2 YFSETQ. The CDR3 nucleotides read TGCGCCAGCATGGGCAGGGAGAACACTGAAGCTTTCTTT. Translation: CASMGRENTEAFF.

The chain recombines TRBV27 with TRBJ2-5, with TRBD1 matching 7 bases. The ends lost 2 bases at V and 5 bases at J; junction bases unmatched: 5. The CDR3 has 14 residues. Per the germline V gene, CDR1 is MNHEY and CDR2 is SMNVEV (reference sequence). The CDR3 loop is CASSLPGQRETQYF. The CDR3 DNA reads as TGTGCCAGCAGTTTACCGGGACAGAGGGAGACCCAGTACTTC.

The chain is built from TRBV4-2 and TRBJ2-7; perhaps TRBD1 as D (6 bases). Between the trimmed V and J ends, which lost 0 bases and 4 bases, there was a span of 13 bases. This CDR3 spans 15 amino acids. The V gene's germline CDR1 is LGHNA and CDR2 YNFKEQ. CDR3 DNA: TGTGCCAGCAGCCAAGAGCGCAGGGGCTCGTACGAGCAGTACTTC. Translation gives CASSQERRGSYEQYF.

The chain recombines TRBV7-4 with TRBJ1-5; a weak D match, TRBD1 (5 bases). Trimming took off 8 bases at V and 3 bases at J, with 14 bases between the two ends. CDR1 and CDR2 (germline): SGHVT, SQSDAQ. The length of the CDR3 is 14 residues. DNA for the CDR3: TGTGCCAGCCTTAGGGGATGGATCAATCAGCCCCAGCATTTT. This codes for CASLRGWINQPQHF.

This clone was counted only a few times. This sequence joins TRBV19 and TRBJ1-2, with D possibly TRBD1 on 6 matching bases. V was shortened by 5 bases and J by 3 bases, with 13 bases between the two germline ends. Germline V lookup: CDR1 LNHDA, CDR2 SQIVND (reference sequence). This CDR3 comprises 14 residues. This CDR3 is CASSRAGVYYGYTF. The CDR3 DNA reads TGTGCCAGTAGTCGGGCAGGGGTGTACTATGGCTACACCTTC.

This clone appeared a single time. The chain links TRBV7-9 to TRBJ1-1; unclear D gene. Between the trimmed V and J ends, which lost 4 bases and 0 bases, there was a span of 9 bases. CDR3 size: 14 residues. From germline, CDR1 is SEHNR and CDR2 FQNEAQ (reference sequence). CDR3 sequence reads: CASSSRVMNTEAFF. As DNA, the CDR3 is TGTGCCAGCAGCTCCCGGGTCATGAACACTGAAGCTTTCTTT. Full variable domain (outside the CDR3, taken from reference TRBV7-9 and TRBJ1-1): DTGVSQNPRHKITKRGQNVTFRCDPISEHNRLYWYRQTLGQGPEFLTYFQNEAQLEKSRLLSDRFSAERPKGSFSTLEIQRTEQGDSAMYLCASSSRVMNTEAFFGQGTRLTVV.

The rearrangement joins TRBV27 to TRBJ2-1, with 7 nucleotides matching TRBD2. The CDR3 consists of 15 residues. V dropped 3 bases and J dropped 6; count of bases not matched to a gene: 8. Germline CDR1 MNHEY, CDR2 SMNVEV (reference sequence). CDR3 DNA sequence: TGTGCCAGCAGTTTCCTAGCGGAGATTGGCAATGAGCAGTTCTTC. Translation: CASSFLAEIGNEQFF.

Written as DNA, the CDR3 is TGTGCCAGCAGTTTTGGTAGCTATGGCTACACCTTC. Residues: CASSFGSYGYTF. V gene TRBV12-3 or TRBV12-4 combines with J gene TRBJ1-2; unclear D gene. V was pared by 3 bases and J by 4 bases, with 6 bases between. This CDR3 has 12 residues.